This TCR beta chain was observed in a study of blood T cell repertoires in COVID-19. Study summary: There were acute and convalescent COVID-19 samples, and they came from the United States, Italy and Spain. Sources were T cells, B-cell-depleted T cells, or PBMCs; the material itself was cDNA or gDNA.

Per the original data handling: Reference gene primer amplification in the assay estimated nucleated cell counts. TCRdb's copy holds only in-frame clones and misses some; the assay was immunoSEQ multiplex PCR. The V and J calls and clone size were taken over from that table, and D and trimming were inferred from the DNA. The sample has about 58,000 clones, more than 75% seen once. The CDR3 is 15 residues long. CDR1 and CDR2 (germline): MNHEY, SMNVEV (reference sequence). V gave up 3 bases and J gave up 3 bases; unmatched junction bases: 6. The sample was peripheral blood. The TCR originated in a human donor with active COVID-19. The donor label of this sample is uncertain. The J gene is TRBJ2-7, the V gene TRBV27; TRBD1 aligns across 9 bases. The CDR3 nucleotides read TGTGCCAGCAGTTTCCGACAGGGGGGAGTCTACGAGCAGTACTTC. Translation gives CASSFRQGGVYEQYF.